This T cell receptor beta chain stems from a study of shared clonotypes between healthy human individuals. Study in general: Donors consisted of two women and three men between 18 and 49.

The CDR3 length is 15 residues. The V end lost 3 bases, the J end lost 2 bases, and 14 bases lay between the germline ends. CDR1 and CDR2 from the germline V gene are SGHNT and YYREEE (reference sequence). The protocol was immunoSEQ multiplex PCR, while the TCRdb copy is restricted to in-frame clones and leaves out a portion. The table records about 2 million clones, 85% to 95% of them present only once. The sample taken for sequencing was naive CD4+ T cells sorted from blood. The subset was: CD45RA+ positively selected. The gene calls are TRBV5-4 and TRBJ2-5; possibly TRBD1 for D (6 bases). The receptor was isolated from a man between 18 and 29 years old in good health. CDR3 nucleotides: TGTGCCAGCAGCTCCACAGGGTGGGGACAAGAGACCCAGTACTTC. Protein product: CASSSTGWGQETQYF.